This T cell receptor beta chain was captured in a study of siplizumab effects on memory and regulatory T cells. Trimming shortened V by 9 bases and J by 0 bases, and 15 bases separated the two germline ends. This CDR3 contains 15 residues. The germline gives CDR1 SNHLY, CDR2 FYNNEI. With respect to this clone: Its target is unknown.

The study assayed around 9.3 x 10^4 TCR templates per sample. The assay was immunoSEQ multiplex PCR, and TCRdb's table has in-frame clones only and misses some. This table has about 100,000 clones, over 90% appearing once. Study-level findings and limits: Suppressive activity of Tregs proliferating in siplizumab cultures remained unconfirmed. Researchers could map only a minor fraction of alloreactive clones to unstimulated subsets. Among sequences traceable to unstimulated CD4+ memory cells, alloreactive ones were significantly reduced by siplizumab.

The sequence was obtained from a human donor in good health. The chain is built from TRBV2 and TRBJ1-5, with D tentatively TRBD1 (5 bases). What was sequenced was non-Treg CD4+ T cells sorted from blood. CDR3 coding DNA: TGTGCCAGTTCGACAGAGAAGGGTAGCAATCAGCCCCAGCATTTT. Translating gives CASSTEKGSNQPQHF. The complete variable domain, with remaining parts taken from reference TRBV2 and TRBJ1-5, reads EPEVTQTPSHQVTQMGQEVILRCVPISNHLYFYWYRQILGQKVEFLVSFYNNEISEKSEIFDDQFSVERPDGSNFTLKIRSTKLEDSAMYFCASSTEKGSNQPQHFGDGTRLSIL.